This paragraph covers one T cell receptor (beta chain) sequence. Its recognized antigen is unknown. The sample holds no much larger clone one base away, and base qualities are not on file. This sample stems from a study of T-cell memory formation after mild COVID-19 (dated by TCRdb to about 2021). Some background on the complete study: TCR sequence clusters from the two donors were found to be largely donor specific. Two young, previously healthy adult volunteers, one female and one male, were included in the cohort. In a couple of donors, T-cell clones that expanded and contracted after mild COVID-19 were tracked by sequencing TCRalpha and TCRbeta repertoires over time.

TCRdb names Illumina NovaSeq 6000 as the instrument used. Using 5'RACE with constant-segment primers, TCRalpha and TCRbeta cDNA libraries were constructed, with sample barcodes and unique molecular identifiers added in the process. Trizol reagent was used to extract RNA from every sample. Library amplification was performed in two PCR steps, and a second sample barcode and Illumina TruSeq adapters were introduced in the second step. The libraries were sequenced on an Illumina NovaSeq using 2 x 150 bp paired-end reads. Per the source publication's procedure: With migec v1.2.7, reads were demultiplexed and then collapsed into UMI-guided consensus sequences. With mixcr v2.1.11, UMI consensuses were aligned to TRA and TRB V and J templates and assembled into clonotypes. Expanded or contracted clonotypes were those called significant by both edgeR and NoisET, with noise models trained on biological replicates. For edgeR calls, a false discovery rate-adjusted p below 0.01 and a log2 fold-change threshold of 1 were applied. As an exploratory analysis of dynamics, max-normalized trajectories of the 1000 most abundant clonotypes were examined by PCA with hierarchical clustering. Each responding clone was given a CD4 or CD8 phenotype based on the CD4+ and CD8+ repertoires, which had been sequenced separately. The raw public data were reprocessed by TCRdb itself: fastp quality trimming at Q25, MiXCR clonotype calling, in-frame beta chains only. Each entry merges the rows of one CDR3 protein and shows their most common DNA and genes. For this entry, the V and J calls and clone size follow TCRdb and not the study's own pipeline. The sample table shows a few hundred thousand distinct CDR3 sequences, and roughly a fifth are seen once. The ten largest account for 20% to 25% of the sample.

PBMCs were isolated by Ficoll-Paque density gradient centrifugation. There are 15 amino acids in the CDR3, from cysteine to phenylalanine inclusive. The sequence is cut down to CDR3 DNA, 45 bases in frame from base 1. CDR1 and CDR2, looked up from the germline V gene (reference sequence), are SGHNT and YYREEE. Germline trimming amounts to 1 base on V and 1 base on J, with 3 as the count of junction bases outside the gene matches. General conclusions and limits of the study: Contracting CD4+ clones turned up mainly in the CM and EM memory subsets, whereas EMRA was where CD8+ clones were enriched. The detection of some responding clones in pre-infection memory suggests that pre-existing cross-reactive memory T cells joined the SARS-CoV-2 response. SARS-CoV-2 specificity was not confirmed for the second-wave clones peaking on day 37. Clones that contracted from day 15 to 85 showed balanced CD4/CD8 phenotypes, whereas a second wave of clones that expanded from day 15 to 37 leaned towards CD4+. The study covered only a couple of mild cases, and larger cohorts including severe cases with pre-infection samples were considered necessary.

The clonotype comes from a man aged 18 to 35 who had mild COVID-19 (a few samples of this study predate the infection). The sample titles of this study are shuffled in the database, so cell type and time point are left out; the donor was told from shared clones. This chain joins TRBV5-4 to TRBJ2-3, with TRBD2 identical over 7 junction bases. The sample comprised PBMCs or a T cell subset sorted from them (not recorded which). This receptor has the CDR3 CASSLSAGGTDTQYF. The DNA sequence follows: TGTGCCAGCAGCTTGAGTGCGGGGGGCACAGATACGCAGTATTTT.